This T cell receptor (beta chain) appears in the sequencing data of a study of control samples from healthy donors and cancer patients. Only in-frame clones appear in the TCRdb table, and some are missing; sequencing was by immunoSEQ multiplex PCR. The sample has around 75,000 clones; 85% to 95% are singletons. A remark on this clone: One junction end does not reproduce the germline sequence, and a read error may be involved.

The CDR3 extends over 13 amino acids. Germline assignment: CDR1 SNHLY and CDR2 FYNNEI. The clonotype was recovered from a woman aged 55-70 years in good health. Sample: blood. The chain combines TRBV2 with TRBJ2-2; possible D gene TRBD2, 5 bases. In DNA, the CDR3 is TGTGCCAGCAGCGCGGGTGAACTCCTCGAGCGGTTTTTT. Residues: CASSAGELLERFF.